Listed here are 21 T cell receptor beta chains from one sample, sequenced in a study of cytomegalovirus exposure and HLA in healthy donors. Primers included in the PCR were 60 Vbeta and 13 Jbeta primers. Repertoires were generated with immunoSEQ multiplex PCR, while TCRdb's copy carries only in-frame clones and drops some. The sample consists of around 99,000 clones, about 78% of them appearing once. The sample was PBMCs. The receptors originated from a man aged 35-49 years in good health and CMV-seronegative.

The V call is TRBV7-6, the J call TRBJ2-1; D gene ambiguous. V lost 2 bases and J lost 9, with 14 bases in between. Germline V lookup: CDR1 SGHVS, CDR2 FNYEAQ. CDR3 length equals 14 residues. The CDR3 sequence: CASSLSRVPSEQFF. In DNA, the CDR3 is TGTGCCAGCAGCTTAAGTCGGGTGCCAAGTGAGCAGTTCTTC.

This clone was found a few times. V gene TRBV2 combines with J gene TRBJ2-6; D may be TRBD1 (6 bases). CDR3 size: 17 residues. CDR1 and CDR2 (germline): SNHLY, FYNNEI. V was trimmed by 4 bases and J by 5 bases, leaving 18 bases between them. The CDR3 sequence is CASSVQGVGKWANVLTF. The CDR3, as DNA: TGTGCCAGCAGTGTACAGGGTGTTGGCAAGTGGGCCAACGTCCTGACTTTC.

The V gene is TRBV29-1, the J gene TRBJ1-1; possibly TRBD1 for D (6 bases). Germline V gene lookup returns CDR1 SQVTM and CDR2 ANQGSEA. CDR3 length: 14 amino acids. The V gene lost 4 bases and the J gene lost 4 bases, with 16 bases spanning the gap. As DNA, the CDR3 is TGCAGCGTTGTCAGGACAGCCAAGAGCACTGAAGCTTTCTTT. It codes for CSVVRTAKSTEAFF.

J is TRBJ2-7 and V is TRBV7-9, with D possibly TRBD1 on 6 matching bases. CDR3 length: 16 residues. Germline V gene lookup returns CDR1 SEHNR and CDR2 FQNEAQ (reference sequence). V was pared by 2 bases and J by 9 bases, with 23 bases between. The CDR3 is CASSLSGTQDIRGQYF. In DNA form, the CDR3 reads TGTGCCAGCAGCTTATCCGGGACACAAGACATCAGAGGGCAGTACTTC.

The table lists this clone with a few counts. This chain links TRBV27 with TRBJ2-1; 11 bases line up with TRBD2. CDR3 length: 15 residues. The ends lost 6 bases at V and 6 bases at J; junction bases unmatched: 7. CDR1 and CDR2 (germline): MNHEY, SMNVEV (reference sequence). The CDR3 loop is CASSPIAGGTNEQFF. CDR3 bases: TGTGCCAGCAGCCCTATAGCGGGAGGGACCAATGAGCAGTTCTTC.

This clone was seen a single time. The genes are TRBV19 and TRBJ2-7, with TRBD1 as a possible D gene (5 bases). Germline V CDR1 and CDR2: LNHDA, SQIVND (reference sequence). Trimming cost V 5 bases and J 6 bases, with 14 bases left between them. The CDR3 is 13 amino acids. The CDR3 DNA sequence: TGTGCCAGTAGTGGGGCAGGGTTGGGCGAGCAGTACTTC. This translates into CASSGAGLGEQYF.

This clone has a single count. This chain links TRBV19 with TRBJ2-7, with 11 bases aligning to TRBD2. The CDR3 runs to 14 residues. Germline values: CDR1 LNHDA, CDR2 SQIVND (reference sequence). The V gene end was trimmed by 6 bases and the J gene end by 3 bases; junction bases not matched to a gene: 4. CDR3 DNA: TGTGCCAGTAGACAACTAGCGGGGGACTACGAGCAGTACTTC. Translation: CASRQLAGDYEQYF.

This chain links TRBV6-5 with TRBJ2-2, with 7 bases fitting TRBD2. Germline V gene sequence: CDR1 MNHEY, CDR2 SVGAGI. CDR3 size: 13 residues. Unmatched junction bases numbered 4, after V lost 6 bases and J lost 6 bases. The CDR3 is CASSSGLAGELFF. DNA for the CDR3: TGTGCCAGCAGCTCAGGACTAGCCGGGGAGCTGTTTTTT.

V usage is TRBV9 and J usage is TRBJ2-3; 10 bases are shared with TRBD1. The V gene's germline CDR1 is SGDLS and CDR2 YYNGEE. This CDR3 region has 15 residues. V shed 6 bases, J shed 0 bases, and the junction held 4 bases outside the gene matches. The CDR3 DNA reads TGTGCCAGCACCCCGGGACAGGGGAGCACAGATACGCAGTATTTT. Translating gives CASTPGQGSTDTQYF.

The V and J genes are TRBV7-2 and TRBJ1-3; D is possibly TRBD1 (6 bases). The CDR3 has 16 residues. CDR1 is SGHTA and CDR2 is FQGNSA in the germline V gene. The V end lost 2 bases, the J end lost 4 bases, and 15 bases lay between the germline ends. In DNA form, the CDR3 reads TGTGCCAGCAGCTTACCTGCACTCACAGGGGGAAACACCATATATTTT. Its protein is CASSLPALTGGNTIYF.

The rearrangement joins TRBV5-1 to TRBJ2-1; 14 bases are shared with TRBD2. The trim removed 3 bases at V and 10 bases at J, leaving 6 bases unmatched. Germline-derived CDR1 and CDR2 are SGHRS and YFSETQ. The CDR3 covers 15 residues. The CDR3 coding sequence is TGCGCCAGCAGCTCCGGGACTAGCGGGAGAGGAGAGCAGTTCTTC. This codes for CASSSGTSGRGEQFF.

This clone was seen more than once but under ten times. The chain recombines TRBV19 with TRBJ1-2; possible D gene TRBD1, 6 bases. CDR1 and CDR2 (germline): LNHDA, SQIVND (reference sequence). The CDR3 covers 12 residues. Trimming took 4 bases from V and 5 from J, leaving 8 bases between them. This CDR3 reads CASSKDRYGYTF. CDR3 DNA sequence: TGTGCCAGTAGTAAGGACAGATATGGCTACACCTTC. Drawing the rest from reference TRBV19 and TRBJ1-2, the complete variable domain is DGGITQSPKYLFRKEGQNVTLSCEQNLNHDAMYWYRQDPGQGLRLIYYSQIVNDFQKGDIAEGYSVSREKKESFPLTVTSAQKNPTAFYLCASSKDRYGYTFGSGTRLTVV.

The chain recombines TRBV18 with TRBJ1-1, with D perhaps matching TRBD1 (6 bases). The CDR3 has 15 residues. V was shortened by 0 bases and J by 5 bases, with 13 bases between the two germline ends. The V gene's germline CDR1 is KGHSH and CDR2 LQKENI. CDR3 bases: TGTGCCAGCTCACCACCTGGGACAATGAGAACTGAAGCTTTCTTT. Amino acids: CASSPPGTMRTEAFF.

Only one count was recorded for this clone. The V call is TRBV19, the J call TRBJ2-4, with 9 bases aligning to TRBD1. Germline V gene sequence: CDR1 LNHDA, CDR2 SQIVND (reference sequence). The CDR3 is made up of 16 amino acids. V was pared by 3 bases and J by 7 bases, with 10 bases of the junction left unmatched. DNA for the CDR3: TGTGCCAGTAGTATGCGGGACAGGGCTAAGTTGAACATTCAGTACTTC. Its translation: CASSMRDRAKLNIQYF.

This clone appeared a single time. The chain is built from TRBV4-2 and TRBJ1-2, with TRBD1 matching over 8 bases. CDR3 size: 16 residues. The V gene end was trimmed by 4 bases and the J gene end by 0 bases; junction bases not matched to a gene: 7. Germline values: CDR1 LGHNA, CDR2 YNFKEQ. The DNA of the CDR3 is TGTGCCAGCAGCCCCGGGGACAGGAAAACTAACTATGGCTACACCTTC. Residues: CASSPGDRKTNYGYTF.

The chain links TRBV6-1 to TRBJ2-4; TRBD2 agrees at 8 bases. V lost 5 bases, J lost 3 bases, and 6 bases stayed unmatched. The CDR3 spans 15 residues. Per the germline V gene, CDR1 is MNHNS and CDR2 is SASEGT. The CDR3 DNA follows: TGTGCCAGCAGTAACGGGAGGGCCGGCAAAAACATTCAGTACTTC. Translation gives CASSNGRAGKNIQYF.

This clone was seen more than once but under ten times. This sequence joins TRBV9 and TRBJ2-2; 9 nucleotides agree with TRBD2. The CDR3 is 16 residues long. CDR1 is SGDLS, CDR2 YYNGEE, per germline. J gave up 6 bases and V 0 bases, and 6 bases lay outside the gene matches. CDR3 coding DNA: TGTGCCAGCAGCGTAGGACGGCTAGCGGGATCCGGGGAGCTGTTTTTT. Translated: CASSVGRLAGSGELFF.

For the CDR3, the DNA is TGTGCCTCAGGGGGTGGGGGCAATCAGCCCCAGCATTTT. It yields the protein CASGGGGNQPQHF. The chain joins TRBV28 to TRBJ1-5, with 7 positions matching TRBD1. Germline V gene data show CDR1 as MDHEN and CDR2 as SYDVKM. After removal of 11 bases from V and 2 bases from J, the junction contained 6 bases not matched to a gene. The CDR3 spans 13 residues.

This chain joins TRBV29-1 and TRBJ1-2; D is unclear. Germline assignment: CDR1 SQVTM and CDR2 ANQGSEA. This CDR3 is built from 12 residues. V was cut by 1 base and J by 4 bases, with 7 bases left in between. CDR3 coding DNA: TGCAGCGTTGAAGCAGCAGGCTATGGCTACACCTTC. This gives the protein CSVEAAGYGYTF.

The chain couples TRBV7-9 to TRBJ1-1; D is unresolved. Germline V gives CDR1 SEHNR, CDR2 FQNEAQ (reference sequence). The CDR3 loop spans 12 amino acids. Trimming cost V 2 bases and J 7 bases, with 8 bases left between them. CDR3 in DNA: TGTGCCAGCAGCTTACTACGAGATGAAGCTTTCTTT. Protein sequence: CASSLLRDEAFF.

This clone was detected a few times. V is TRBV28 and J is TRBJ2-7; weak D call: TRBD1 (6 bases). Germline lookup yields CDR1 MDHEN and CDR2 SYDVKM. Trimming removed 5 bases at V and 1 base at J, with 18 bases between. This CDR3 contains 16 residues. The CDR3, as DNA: TGTGCCAGCAGTAGCTCGGACAGTACTATATCCTACGAGCAGTACTTC. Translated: CASSSSDSTISYEQYF. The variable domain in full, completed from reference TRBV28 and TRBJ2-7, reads DVKVTQSSRYLVKRTGEKVFLECVQDMDHENMFWYRQDPGLGLRLIYFSYDVKMKEKGDIPEGYSVSREKKERFSLILESASTNQTSMYLCASSSSDSTISYEQYFGPGTRLTVT.